Listed below are T cell receptor beta chains from one sample, sequenced in a study of cytomegalovirus exposure and HLA in healthy donors. Sequenced by immunoSEQ multiplex PCR; TCRdb stores in-frame clones only, minus some. Of around 67,000 clones in the sample, around 78% were seen once. The source material was PBMCs. These TCRs come from a man aged 18 to 29 in good health and CMV-seropositive. CDR3s include the opening cysteine and the closing phenylalanine or tryptophan. The order of the fields is clone size, V gene, D gene, J gene, CDR3 DNA, CDR3 protein. D genes are given only for firm matches. Not all rows give a size; the values are once, few, many and, for expanded clones, a class.

>-|TRBV6-1|TRBD1|TRBJ1-2
TGTGCCAACTACAGGGGAAACTATGGCTACACCTTC
CANYRGNYGYTF
>-|TRBV6-5|-|TRBJ2-7
TGTGCCAGCAGTTATCTCTACGAGCAGTACTTC
CASSYLYEQYF
>few|TRBV7-8|TRBD1|TRBJ1-1
TGTGCCAGCAGCCAGGTGGGACAGTCCCTTCTGAACACTGAAGCTTTCTTT
CASSQVGQSLLNTEAFF
>-|TRBV18|TRBD1|TRBJ2-7
TGTGCCAGCTCACCACCACAGGGGGCGGCGGACGAGCAGTACTTC
CASSPPQGAADEQYF
>-|TRBV29-1|-|TRBJ1-1
TGCAGCGTTGTTTTGGGGGGGAACACTGAAGCTTTCTTT
CSVVLGGNTEAFF
>few|TRBV29-1|TRBD2|TRBJ2-7
TGCAGCGTTGAAGAATCTGGGCGGGAGGTAGGGACCTACGAGCAGTACTTC
CSVEESGREVGTYEQYF
>large|TRBV18|-|TRBJ2-1
TGTGCCAGCTCACCGTATCCCGGTGCCAATGAGCAGTTCTTC
CASSPYPGANEQFF
>-|TRBV30|TRBD1|TRBJ1-5
TGTGCCTGGAGGGGACAGGGGGCAGGACAGCCCCAGCATTTT
CAWRGQGAGQPQHF
>once|TRBV25-1|TRBD2|TRBJ2-5
TGTGCCAGCAGTGAATACGGGGGGATGGAGACCCAGTACTTC
CASSEYGGMETQYF
>-|TRBV5-1|TRBD1|TRBJ1-3
TGCGCCAGCAGCTCGGGACAGGAAGGAAACACCATATATTTT
CASSSGQEGNTIYF
>-|TRBV25-1|TRBD1|TRBJ2-7
TGTGCCAGCAGTGAATCTGGGACAGGGGCCTACGAGCAGTACTTC
CASSESGTGAYEQYF
>few|TRBV18|TRBD1|TRBJ1-5
TGTGCCAGCTCAACCGGGACAGGGATCAATCAGCCCCAGCATTTT
CASSTGTGINQPQHF
>-|TRBV5-1|-|TRBJ2-6
TGCGCCAGCAGCTTGGGGCAGGCCGGGGCCAACGTCCTGACTTTC
CASSLGQAGANVLTF
>-|TRBV10-1|TRBD1|TRBJ2-1
TGCGCCAGCAGTGGACAGGGCCCCTCCGACAATGAGCAGTTCTTC
CASSGQGPSDNEQFF
>-|TRBV4-1|-|TRBJ1-1
TGCGCCAGCAGCCAAACCGGGGGGGGCACTGAAGCTTTCTTT
CASSQTGGGTEAFF
>-|TRBV2|-|TRBJ1-3
TGTGCCAGCAGTTTAGTCACCTCTGGAAACACCATATATTTT
CASSLVTSGNTIYF
>-|TRBV9|-|TRBJ1-6
TGTGCCAGCAGCGTAAATCGCGGCAATAATTCACCCCTCCACTTT
CASSVNRGNNSPLHF
>-|TRBV13|TRBD1|TRBJ1-4
TGTGCCAGCAGCACTGCCGGGACAGTTAATGAAAAACTGTTTTTT
CASSTAGTVNEKLFF
>-|TRBV11-2|TRBD2|TRBJ2-1
TGTGCCAGCAGCCCTACGGCGGGAGGAGGGGGTGAGCAGTTCTTC
CASSPTAGGGGEQFF
>-|TRBV4-2|TRBD1|TRBJ2-1
TGTGCCAGCAGCCAAGATGGGACAGACTACAATGAGCAGTTCTTC
CASSQDGTDYNEQFF
>once|TRBV5-6|-|TRBJ2-7
TGTGCCAGCAGCTTCGGGAACTACGAGCAGTACTTC
CASSFGNYEQYF
>few|TRBV6-6|-|TRBJ1-1
TGTGCCAGCAGTACAGCGAACACTGAAGCTTTCTTT
CASSTANTEAFF
>-|TRBV9|TRBD1|TRBJ2-5
TGTGCCAGCAGCGCAGGGGGCGGCAGCCAAGAGACCCAGTACTTC
CASSAGGGSQETQYF
>-|TRBV6-6|TRBD2|TRBJ2-5
TGTGCCAGCAGTCCACTAGCGGGGGGGCCAGGGGAGACCCAGTACTTC
CASSPLAGGPGETQYF
>-|TRBV6-1|TRBD1|TRBJ1-4
TGTGCCAGCAGTTCGGGACAGTCGAATGAAAAACTGTTTTTT
CASSSGQSNEKLFF
>-|TRBV30|-|TRBJ1-1
TGTGCCTGGAGTAAAACACCGAACACTGAAGCTTTCTTT
CAWSKTPNTEAFF
>-|TRBV11-2|TRBD1|TRBJ1-2
TGTGCCAGCAGCTTCCGGGACAGCTATGGCTACACCTTC
CASSFRDSYGYTF
>-|TRBV29-1|-|TRBJ1-2
TGCAGCGAGGGCCGGGATCCTCCCACCTTC
CSEGRDPPTF
>-|TRBV9|TRBD2|TRBJ2-5
TGTGCCGGCAGCGCGGGGGGGAGGACCCAGTACTTC
CAGSAGGRTQYF
>once|TRBV30|TRBD2|TRBJ2-5
TGTGCCTGGAGTAGTATGGGAGGGGAGACCCAGTACTTC
CAWSSMGGETQYF
>few|TRBV2|TRBD1|TRBJ1-2
TGTGCCAGCAGGGATACCGGGACAGTCTATGGCTACACCTTC
CASRDTGTVYGYTF
>-|TRBV18|TRBD2|TRBJ2-7
TGTGCCAGCTCACCAACGAGCGGGGGGGCCAACTACGAGCAGTACTTC
CASSPTSGGANYEQYF
>-|TRBV6-1|TRBD1|TRBJ1-2
TGTGCCAGCAGTGGACGACAGGGGGACTTGCATGGCTACACCTTC
CASSGRQGDLHGYTF
>-|TRBV5-1|TRBD2|TRBJ2-1
TGCGCCAGCAGCCCAACACTAGCGGGAGGGTCCTACAATGAGCAGTTCTTC
CASSPTLAGGSYNEQFF
>medium-sized|TRBV7-9|TRBD2|TRBJ2-1
TGTGCCAGCAGCTCCGGACTAGTGGGCAATGAGCAGTTCTTC
CASSSGLVGNEQFF
>-|TRBV30|-|TRBJ1-1
TGTGCCTGGAGCCCAGGTCCGGACACAGGGGAAGCTTTCTTT
CAWSPGPDTGEAFF
>-|TRBV4-1|TRBD2|TRBJ2-7
TGCGCCAGCAGCCAAGAGGGGGGACTAAGTCCTGACGAGCAGTACTTC
CASSQEGGLSPDEQYF
>-|TRBV6-5|TRBD1|TRBJ1-1
TGTGCCAGCAGTACCGACAGGGGTGTGATCACTGAAGCTTTCTTT
CASSTDRGVITEAFF
>-|TRBV10-3|-|TRBJ1-2
TGTGCCATCAGTGAGACAGGGCAGGGCTACACCTTC
CAISETGQGYTF
>-|TRBV7-3|TRBD1|TRBJ2-2
TGTGCCAGCAGCTCCCGACAGGGTGCCGGGGAGCTGTTTTTT
CASSSRQGAGELFF
>few|TRBV10-3|TRBD2|TRBJ2-3
TGTGCCATTGGACTAGCGGGGAAGGGCACAGATACGCAGTATTTT
CAIGLAGKGTDTQYF
>-|TRBV6-1|-|TRBJ2-7
TGTGCCAGCACCCTGAGCTCCTACGAGCAGTACTTC
CASTLSSYEQYF
>-|TRBV30|-|TRBJ1-2
TGTGCCTGGAATCCAGGGGCTGGGTTGGGCTACACCTTC
CAWNPGAGLGYTF
>-|TRBV4-1|TRBD2|TRBJ2-1
TGCGCCAGCAGCCTGGACGGGAGGCTCTACAATGAGCAGTTCTTC
CASSLDGRLYNEQFF
>-|TRBV13|-|TRBJ1-1
TGTGCCAGCGTCCAAATACAGGGAATGAACACTGAAGCTTTCTTT
CASVQIQGMNTEAFF
>-|TRBV6-1|-|TRBJ1-1
TGTGCCAGCTACTTGACAGGACCAAACACTGAAGCTTTCTTT
CASYLTGPNTEAFF
>-|TRBV7-8|TRBD1|TRBJ1-1
TGTGCCAGCAGCCCGAGGACAGGCTTGAACACTGAAGCTTTCTTT
CASSPRTGLNTEAFF
>medium-sized|TRBV9|-|TRBJ2-3
TGTGCCAGCAGCACGGAAGGGGCCACCAGCGATACGCAGTATTTT
CASSTEGATSDTQYF
>-|TRBV6-5|TRBD1|TRBJ1-5
TGTGCCAGCAGTCTACAGGGGGCCCGCAATCAGCCCCAGCATTTT
CASSLQGARNQPQHF
>-|TRBV29-1|-|TRBJ2-7
TGCAGCGTTGAAGATGGGAGAGGTGGGTCGGGCGAGCAGTACTTC
CSVEDGRGGSGEQYF